This T cell receptor beta chain is drawn from a study of cytomegalovirus exposure and HLA in healthy donors (dated by TCRdb to the late 2010s). Regarding the study in general: According to an earlier analysis of several hundred of the donors, 150 million to 200 million T cells yielded 117 million unique TCR beta sequences and about 300 Gb of sequence data. The study profiled the T cell repertoires of 500 to 800 subjects by immunosequencing and related them to cytomegalovirus serostatus. Class I and class II HLA loci were covered by the typing at four-digit resolution. Alongside the repertoire data, information on donor age, sex, ethnicity and CMV serostatus was compiled. A later genetic analysis took genome-wide SNP genotypes for about three fifths of the roughly 700 donors and used that subset as a discovery cohort. An earlier analysis of a few hundred of the donors applied high-throughput TCR beta sequencing to assess whether each TCR beta V gene segment acted as functional or pseudogenic. The study combined high-throughput TCR immunosequencing, statistical association of individual TCRs with disease status, and machine learning to predict cytomegalovirus infection status. Every repertoire in the discovery cohort had been generated on one and the same sequencing platform. In addition to the first cohort of roughly 670 subjects, a separate validation cohort of over 90 different subjects was used. Across approximately 400 genotyped donors of the cohort, an average of about 250,000 unique TCR beta nucleotide sequences per donor were sequenced, and roughly 17% of those sequences were non-productive. An early release that covered about 640 HLA-typed donors contained approximately 300 gigabases of sequencing data and around 85 million unique TCR sequences. The aim of the study was to test whether cataloging public T cell receptors could identify signatures of past pathogen exposure. Typing coverage varied by locus: about 629-630 donors for A, B, C, DRB1 and DQB1; about 520 for DQA1; some 610 for DPA1; around 450 for DPB1. Rather than using new phenotypic data, the later analysis identified candidate immune exposures from TCR beta sequences and from how often those sequences occurred across donors. A later analysis re-analyzed previously published TCR beta repertoires from 660 or so donors and added high-resolution HLA genotyping to study TCR occurrence patterns. Because of strong linkage in the cohort, 5 or 6 DR-DQ haplotypes were treated as single units for association and clustering. Among the roughly 370 genotyped donors, about 85% belonged to the genetic ancestry cluster associated with self-reported Caucasian donors.

The cohort comprised around 690 healthy bone marrow donors. At the time of sampling, all cohort members were nominally healthy, though unrecorded immune exposures were likely present. The donor tested CMV seropositive, placing the donor among the 289 seropositive members of the cohort. A peripheral blood sample was collected from each donor, and TCR beta sequencing was performed on peripheral blood mononuclear cells. The Qiagen DNeasy Blood Extraction Kit was used to extract genomic DNA from the blood cell samples. Summary of the overall study and its limitations: Roughly uniform sequencing depth across donors was assumed in presence/absence analyses, although this assumption may not hold. Linkage disequilibrium might explain the correlated functional status among segregating V segments, but an unknown experimental factor could not be excluded. Compared with the roughly 600-donor mean, donors in an Asian-associated ancestry cluster had fewer N-insertions in productive TCRs, according to a later genetic analysis. The earlier analysis of almost 600 of the donors excluded some 15 rarely observed V segments, including chromosome 9 orphons, because counts were too low. In both the original and validation cohorts, the classifier was reported to diagnose cytomegalovirus status with high specificity and sensitivity. Across donors, most TCR sequences were observed very rarely, whereas some public TCRs were present in many individuals. The cohort was sequenced for TCR beta chains only, and without alpha or paired-chain data the features that could be detected were limited. Strong co-occurrence of HLA alleles, especially DR and DQ, made assigning TCR associations to individual alleles difficult. A further reported finding was that TCR beta sequences accurately predicted the HLA-A and HLA-B alleles for most subjects in the first cohort. According to a later analysis, parvovirus B19, influenza, CMV and Epstein-Barr virus appeared linked to several top co-occurrence clusters. A cluster of highly shared sequence variants was judged likely to be a technical artifact of the sequencing pipeline. The authors suggested that the approach could potentially be generalized to other disease states and immunological phenotypes. The study gave a list of about 150 TCR beta chains associated with cytomegalovirus. In vitro tests confirmed that three of the cytomegalovirus-associated TCR beta chains recognize cytomegalovirus antigens. Because some donors lacked HLA typing at each locus, the association tests relied only on the typed subset. Compared with equally common non-associated chains, HLA-associated TCR beta chains in a later analysis were more clonally expanded and had lower generation probabilities. Some IMGT-functional V segments, including TRBV6-2 and TRBV6-3, could not be distinguished by the 87-base-pair reads and were therefore excluded. In a later analysis, TCR association rates were found to vary across HLA loci, with the most associated TCRs seen for DRB1 alleles and the fewest for HLA-C alleles. A later analysis associated approximately 17,000 TCR beta sequences with specific HLA alleles at a false discovery rate of 0.05. A later genetic analysis associated a missense DCLRE1C variant with V-gene and J-gene trimming of TCR beta chains, and an independent cohort replicated the association. Broadly in line with IMGT annotations, most TCR beta V segments showed up in productive rearrangements about 87% or about 30% of the time in an earlier analysis of around 550 of the donors. A later analysis found that most CMV-associated TCR beta chains appeared HLA-restricted, with HLA associations seemingly driven largely by CMV exposure. CMV serostatus was the only immune exposure information available for the cohort.

A word on this clone: Its antigen is not yet known. Base qualities are not at hand, and no much larger clone is one base apart.

The germline V gene yields SQVTM for CDR1 and ANQGSEA for CDR2. V drops 4 bases and J drops 2 bases, leaving 12 bases in between. Including cysteine and phenylalanine, the CDR3 has 14 amino acids. Just the 42-base CDR3 DNA is kept, in frame starting at base 1. The library was obtained by the immunoSEQ multiplex PCR assay. For the multiplex PCR, a mixture combining 60 forward primers for TCR Vbeta segments and 13 reverse primers for TCR Jbeta segments was used. A multiplex PCR assay on genomic DNA amplified the CDR3 region of rearranged TCR beta genes. The amplified TCR beta libraries were sequenced on the Illumina HiSeq System as 87-base-pair reads. Turning to the authors' computational methods: In a later analysis, some 80 million unique TCR beta chains were counted across the 500 to 850 repertoires, and roughly 9.9 million of these chains were shared by at least two donors. Raw reads were error-corrected and collapsed into unique sequences with a nearest-neighbor algorithm that merged closely related sequences to remove PCR and sequencing errors. To assign V, D and J gene segments, CDR3 sequences were aligned to IMGT reference sequences. For a sequence to be retained, a match of at least six nucleotides was required to both a V gene segment and a J gene segment. A rearrangement was called productive if the CDR3 had no stop codons and remained in frame with V and J, and every other rearrangement was called non-productive. Following IMGT convention, CDR3 was defined as the stretch from the second conserved V-encoded cysteine to the conserved J-encoded phenylalanine. The earlier analysis of roughly 590 of the donors excluded sequences that lacked an unambiguous match to a single V gene segment. In an earlier analysis of 587 of the donors, V segments were called functional above 56.7% productive rearrangements and were called segregating when the between-donor standard deviation exceeded 5%. A statistical classification framework was built for diagnosing cytomegalovirus status from the catalog of TCR beta chain sequences. A later analysis assigned V and J genes by comparing TCR nucleotide sequences with IMGT/GENE-DB human TR gene sequences. The TCRdist pipeline was used in a later analysis to assign CDR3 sequences and most-parsimonious VDJ recombination scenarios. A later analysis defined each TCR beta chain by its CDR3 amino acid sequence plus V-gene family, and excluded reads lacking a unique V-gene family. To address suspected cross-contamination and a sequencing artifact, a later analysis removed roughly 580 highly shared, low-generation-probability nucleotide sequences. In a later analysis, a clonal expansion index was calculated for each public chain from normalized within-repertoire ranks of inferred template counts. Generation probabilities in a later analysis came from a VDJ recombination model fitted to out-of-frame rearrangements, and those results were checked against IGoR. Hypergeometric tests were used in a later analysis to score TCR-TCR, TCR-HLA and TCR-CMV co-occurrence, with a repertoire-size bias correction applied to the TCR pairs. A later analysis estimated false discovery rates by permuting HLA or CMV assignments 20 times. In a later analysis, co-occurring TCRs were grouped with DBSCAN, and TCRdist sequence similarity was added when clustering was performed within HLA-allele-positive subsets. Repertoires with fewer than 30,000 or more than 120,000 public chains were left out of co-occurrence clustering, as were about 5 repertoires with anomalous nucleotide sharing. The table was pulled from immuneACCESS by TCRdb, which kept in-frame rearrangements only. Such tables lose some clones; where checked, under half of the loss comes from unresolved V genes, and the rest has no known cause. The V and J calls and the clone size are those of that table, but D and trimming were determined from the DNA. This sample comprises approximately 140,000 clones, about 70% of them detected only once. Around 2.5% of the sample is in the top ten clones.

The chain is encoded by TRBV29-1 joined to TRBJ1-5, with the identity of the D gene unclear. Sequencing was done on a sample of PBMCs. This sequence originates from a woman aged 55-69 years in good health and CMV-seropositive. The base sequence is TGCAGCGTTGTTGTGGGCGTCCGCAATCAGCCCCAGCATTTT. Protein translation: CSVVVGVRNQPQHF.